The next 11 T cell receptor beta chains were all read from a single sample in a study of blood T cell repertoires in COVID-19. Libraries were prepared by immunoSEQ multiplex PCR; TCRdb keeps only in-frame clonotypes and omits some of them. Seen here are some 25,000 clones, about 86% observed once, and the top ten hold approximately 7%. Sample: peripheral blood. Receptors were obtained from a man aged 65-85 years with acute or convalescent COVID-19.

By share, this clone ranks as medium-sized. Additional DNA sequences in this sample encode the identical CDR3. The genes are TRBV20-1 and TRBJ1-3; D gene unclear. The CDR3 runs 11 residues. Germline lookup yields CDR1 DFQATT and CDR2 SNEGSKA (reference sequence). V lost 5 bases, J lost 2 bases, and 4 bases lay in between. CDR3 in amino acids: CSAPTGNTIYF. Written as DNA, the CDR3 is TGCAGTGCTCCTACTGGAAACACCATATATTTT.

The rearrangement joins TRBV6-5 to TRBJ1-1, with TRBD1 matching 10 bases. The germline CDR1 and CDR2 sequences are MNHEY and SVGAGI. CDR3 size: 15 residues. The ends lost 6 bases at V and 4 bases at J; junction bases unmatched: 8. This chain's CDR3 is CASRMLTGGGTEAFF. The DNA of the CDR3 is TGTGCCAGCAGGATGTTGACAGGGGGCGGCACTGAAGCTTTCTTT.

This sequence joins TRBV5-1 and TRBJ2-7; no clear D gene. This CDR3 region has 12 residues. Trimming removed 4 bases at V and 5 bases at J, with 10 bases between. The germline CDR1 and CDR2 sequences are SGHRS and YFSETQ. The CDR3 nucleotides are TGCGCCAGCAGCAAAAGTAGAAACGAGCAGTACTTC. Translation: CASSKSRNEQYF. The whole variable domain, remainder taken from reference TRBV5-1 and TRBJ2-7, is KAGVTQTPRYLIKTRGQQVTLSCSPISGHRSVSWYQQTPGQGLQFLFEYFSETQRNKGNFPGRFSGRQFSNSRSEMNVSTLELGDSALYLCASSKSRNEQYFGPGTRLTVT.

The CDR3 DNA is TGTGCCAGCAGGCTGGGACTAGCAGCCTACAATGAGCAGTTCTTC. The encoded protein is CASRLGLAAYNEQFF. The V call is TRBV21-1, the J call TRBJ2-1; the listed D gene, TRBD2, was not tested against the DNA. TRBV21-1 is assigned pseudogene status. The CDR3 consists of 15 residues.

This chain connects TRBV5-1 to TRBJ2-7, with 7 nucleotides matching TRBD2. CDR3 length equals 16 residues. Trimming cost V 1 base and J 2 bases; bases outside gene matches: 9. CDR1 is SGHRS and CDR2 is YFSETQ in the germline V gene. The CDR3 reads CASSLRGGSAAYEQYF. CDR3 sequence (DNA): TGCGCCAGCAGCTTGAGGGGCGGGAGCGCCGCCTACGAGCAGTACTTC.

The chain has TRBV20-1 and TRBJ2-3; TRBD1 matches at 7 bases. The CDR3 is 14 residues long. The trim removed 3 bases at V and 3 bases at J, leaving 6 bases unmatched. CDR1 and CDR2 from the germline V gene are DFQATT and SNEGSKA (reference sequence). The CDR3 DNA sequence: TGCAGTGCTAGTGCCAGGGGGAAGACAGATACGCAGTATTTT. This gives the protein CSASARGKTDTQYF.

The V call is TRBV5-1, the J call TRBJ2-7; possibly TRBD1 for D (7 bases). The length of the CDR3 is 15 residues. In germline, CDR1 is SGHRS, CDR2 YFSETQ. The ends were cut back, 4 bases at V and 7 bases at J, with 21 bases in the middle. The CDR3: CASSLAGPRGVEQYF. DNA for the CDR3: TGCGCCAGCAGCCTGGCGGGGCCCAGGGGGGTGGAGCAGTACTTC.

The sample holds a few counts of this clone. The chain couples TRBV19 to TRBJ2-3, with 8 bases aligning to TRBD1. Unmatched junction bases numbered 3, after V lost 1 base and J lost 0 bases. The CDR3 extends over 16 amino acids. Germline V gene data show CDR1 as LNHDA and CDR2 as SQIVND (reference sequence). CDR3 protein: CASSIGTGSSTDTQYF. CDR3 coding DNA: TGTGCCAGTAGTATAGGGACAGGGTCGAGCACAGATACGCAGTATTTT. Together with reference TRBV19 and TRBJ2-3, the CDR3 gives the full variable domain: DGGITQSPKYLFRKEGQNVTLSCEQNLNHDAMYWYRQDPGQGLRLIYYSQIVNDFQKGDIAEGYSVSREKKESFPLTVTSAQKNPTAFYLCASSIGTGSSTDTQYFGPGTRLTVL.

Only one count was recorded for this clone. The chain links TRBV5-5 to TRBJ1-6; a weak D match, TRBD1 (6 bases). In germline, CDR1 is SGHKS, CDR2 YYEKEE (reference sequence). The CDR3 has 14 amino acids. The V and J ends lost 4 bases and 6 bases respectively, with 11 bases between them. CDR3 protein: CASSPRTANSPLHF. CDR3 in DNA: TGTGCCAGCAGCCCCAGGACAGCTAATTCACCCCTCCACTTT.

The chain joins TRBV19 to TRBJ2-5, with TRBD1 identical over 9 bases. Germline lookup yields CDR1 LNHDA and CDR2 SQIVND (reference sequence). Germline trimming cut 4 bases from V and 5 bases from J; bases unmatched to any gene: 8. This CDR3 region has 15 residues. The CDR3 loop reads CASSTGGTGRETQYF. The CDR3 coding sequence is TGTGCCAGTAGTACCGGGGGGACAGGGCGGGAGACCCAGTACTTC.

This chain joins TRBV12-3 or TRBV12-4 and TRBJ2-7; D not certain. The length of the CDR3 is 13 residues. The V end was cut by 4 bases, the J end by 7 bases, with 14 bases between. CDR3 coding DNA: TGTGCCAGCAGTTCCCGCCAAGCCGCTGAGCAGTACTTC. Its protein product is CASSSRQAAEQYF.